A selection of T cell receptor beta chains follows, all from one sample in a study of blood T cell repertoires in COVID-19. Profiling relied on immunoSEQ multiplex PCR, and the TCRdb table lists in-frame clones only, not all of them. The table lists 150,000 to 200,000 clones, about 80% of them singletons, with about 24% in the top ten. Specimen: peripheral blood. The receptors come from a woman older than 75 with acute or convalescent COVID-19. CDR3s include the opening cysteine and the closing phenylalanine or tryptophan. A D gene is named only where the DNA matches it firmly. Clone size is stated in some rows and not others, as once, few, many or a class when expanded.

d_call: TRBD1
v_call: TRBV6-1
clone_size: -
j_call: TRBJ1-1
cdr3_nt: TGTGCCAGCAGTGAAGGGACAGGGGGTGGTGGTTTGACTGAAGCTTTCTTT
cdr3_aa: CASSEGTGGGGLTEAFF

d_call: TRBD2
v_call: TRBV9
clone_size: -
j_call: TRBJ2-2
cdr3_nt: TGTGCCAGCAGCGTAGCCATAGCGGGAGGGGGAACCGGGGAGCTGTTTTTT
cdr3_aa: CASSVAIAGGGTGELFF

d_call: -
v_call: TRBV5-1
clone_size: few
j_call: TRBJ1-2
cdr3_nt: TGCGCCAGCGGCCCCTTGGGGCAGGACTATGGCTACACCTTC
cdr3_aa: CASGPLGQDYGYTF

d_call: -
v_call: TRBV6-5
clone_size: -
j_call: TRBJ2-3
cdr3_nt: TGTGCCAGCAGCCCCGGGGGGCAACATACGCAGTATTTT
cdr3_aa: CASSPGGQHTQYF

d_call: TRBD1
v_call: TRBV19
clone_size: -
j_call: TRBJ1-5
cdr3_nt: TGTGCCAGTAGTATAGAAGTACCGACAGGGGCCAATAGCAATCAGCCCCAGCATTTT
cdr3_aa: CASSIEVPTGANSNQPQHF

d_call: -
v_call: TRBV9
clone_size: once
j_call: TRBJ2-7
cdr3_nt: TGTGCCAGCAGCGTAGAGTCGTCGACAGTCAACGAGCAGTACTTC
cdr3_aa: CASSVESSTVNEQYF

d_call: TRBD2
v_call: TRBV2
clone_size: -
j_call: TRBJ2-7
cdr3_nt: TGTGCCATCGATGGTAGGGACTATACCTACGAGCAGTACTTC
cdr3_aa: CAIDGRDYTYEQYF

d_call: -
v_call: TRBV2
clone_size: once
j_call: TRBJ1-1
cdr3_nt: TGTGCCAGCAGCGAGCTTAGGGGCACTGAAGCTTTCTTT
cdr3_aa: CASSELRGTEAFF

d_call: -
v_call: TRBV7-2
clone_size: -
j_call: TRBJ2-7
cdr3_nt: TGTGCCAGCAGCTCATTGCCAGGTTCCTACGAGCAGTACTTC
cdr3_aa: CASSSLPGSYEQYF

d_call: -
v_call: TRBV21-1
clone_size: -
j_call: TRBJ2-1
cdr3_nt: TGTGCCAGCAGCAAAGGGGGACTAGCGGGAGGGCCTGATGAGCAGTTCTTC
cdr3_aa: CASSKGGLAGGPDEQFF

d_call: TRBD1
v_call: TRBV7-9
clone_size: -
j_call: TRBJ2-1
cdr3_nt: TGTGCCAGCAGCCCGGGACAGGGACCTTCCTACAATGAGCAGTTCTTC
cdr3_aa: CASSPGQGPSYNEQFF

d_call: -
v_call: TRBV10-3
clone_size: -
j_call: TRBJ1-6
cdr3_nt: TGTGCCATCAGTGAGTCGAGTTCCACCCAGGCCCTCCACTTT
cdr3_aa: CAISESSSTQALHF

d_call: TRBD2
v_call: TRBV28
clone_size: -
j_call: TRBJ2-1
cdr3_nt: TGTGCCAGCAGCTGCAGCGGGAGAGTGTACAATGAGCAGTTCTTC
cdr3_aa: CASSCSGRVYNEQFF

d_call: -
v_call: TRBV5-1
clone_size: -
j_call: TRBJ1-6
cdr3_nt: TGCGCCAGCAGCTTGGCCGATACGGACACCCCCCTCCACTTT
cdr3_aa: CASSLADTDTPLHF

d_call: -
v_call: TRBV6-1
clone_size: -
j_call: TRBJ1-2
cdr3_nt: TGTGCCAGCAGGACAGACAACTATGGCTACACCTTC
cdr3_aa: CASRTDNYGYTF

d_call: TRBD2
v_call: TRBV5-1
clone_size: -
j_call: TRBJ2-7
cdr3_nt: TGCGCCAGCAGCCCGGGGACTAGCTTACTCTACGAGCAGTACTTC
cdr3_aa: CASSPGTSLLYEQYF

d_call: TRBD1
v_call: TRBV5-1
clone_size: -
j_call: TRBJ1-3
cdr3_nt: TGCGCCAGCAGCTTGGGACCAGGGACAGAAGGAAACACCATATATTTT
cdr3_aa: CASSLGPGTEGNTIYF

d_call: TRBD1
v_call: TRBV6-5
clone_size: -
j_call: TRBJ1-2
cdr3_nt: TGTGCCAGCAATCCGGGACAGGGTGGCTATGGCTACACCTTC
cdr3_aa: CASNPGQGGYGYTF

d_call: TRBD1
v_call: TRBV5-4
clone_size: -
j_call: TRBJ2-2
cdr3_nt: TGTGCCAGCAGCTTGACACAGGGGGTCACCGGGGAGCTGTTTTTT
cdr3_aa: CASSLTQGVTGELFF

d_call: -
v_call: TRBV9
clone_size: -
j_call: TRBJ1-2
cdr3_nt: TGTGCCAGCAGCCTGGGACTCTCCTATGGCTACACCTTC
cdr3_aa: CASSLGLSYGYTF